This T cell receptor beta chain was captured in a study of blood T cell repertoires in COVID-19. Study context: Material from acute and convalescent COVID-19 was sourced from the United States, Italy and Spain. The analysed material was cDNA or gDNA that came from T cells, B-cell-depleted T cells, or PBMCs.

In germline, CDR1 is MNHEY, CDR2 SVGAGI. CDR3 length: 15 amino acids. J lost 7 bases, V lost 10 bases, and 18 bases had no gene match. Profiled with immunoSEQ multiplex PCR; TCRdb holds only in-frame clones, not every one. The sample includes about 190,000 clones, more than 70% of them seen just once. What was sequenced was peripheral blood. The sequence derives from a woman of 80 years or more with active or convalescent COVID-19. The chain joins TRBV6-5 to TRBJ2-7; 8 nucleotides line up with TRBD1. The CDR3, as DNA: TGTGCCATCACAAAGGGACAGGCGCCGGGACGGGAGCAGTACTTC. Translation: CAITKGQAPGREQYF.